These 20 T cell receptor beta chains were all obtained from the same sample, sequenced in a study of shared clonotypes between healthy human individuals. TCRdb keeps only in-frame clones here, not all; method: immunoSEQ multiplex PCR. The table shows millions of clones, with 90% to 95% occurring only once. CD45RO-negative, CCR7-selected cells formed the naive CD8 fraction, which excluded terminally differentiated effector memory CD45RA+ cells. The sample was naive CD8+ T cells from PBMCs. The receptor set was obtained from a man in his late teens or twenties in good health. Some clones in this sample may be carry-over from other donors' samples.

V gene TRBV9 combines with J gene TRBJ1-5; D uncertain. Between the trimmed V and J ends, which lost 0 bases and 1 base, there was a span of 8 bases. The length of the CDR3 is 15 residues. Germline V CDR1 and CDR2: SGDLS, YYNGEE. The CDR3 nucleotides are TGTGCCAGCAGCGTAGGCTGGTCAAGCAATCAGCCCCAGCATTTT. Residues: CASSVGWSSNQPQHF.

This chain connects TRBV6-5 to TRBJ2-1; weak D call: TRBD1 (6 bases). CDR3 length equals 14 residues. Germline CDR1 MNHEY, CDR2 SVGAGI. Trimming took 3 bases from V and 7 from J, leaving 13 bases between them. The CDR3 here is CASSYYRVPNEQFF. The CDR3 bases are TGTGCCAGCAGTTATTACAGGGTACCGAATGAGCAGTTCTTC.

This clone was seen a single time. CDR3 DNA sequence: TGTGCCAGCAGCCCCCGACAGGGGGCTAACTATGGCTACACCTTC. This translates into CASSPRQGANYGYTF. The chain couples TRBV9 to TRBJ1-2; 9 positions agree with TRBD1. CDR1 SGDLS and CDR2 YYNGEE come from the germline V gene. CDR3 length: 15 residues. The ends lost 4 bases at V and 0 bases at J; junction bases unmatched: 4.

The chain uses TRBV4-1 and TRBJ2-1; 8 bases are a match to TRBD1. The CDR3 loop spans 17 amino acids. Germline trimming cut 4 bases from V and 3 bases from J; bases unmatched to any gene: 11. Germline CDR1 reads MGHRA; CDR2 reads YSYEKL. The CDR3: CASSPPTGAAYYNEQFF. The CDR3 DNA follows: TGCGCCAGCAGCCCACCGACAGGGGCCGCATACTACAATGAGCAGTTCTTC.

This chain links TRBV5-1 with TRBJ2-7, with TRBD2 matching 11 bases. CDR1 is SGHRS, CDR2 YFSETQ, per germline. V shed 4 bases, J shed 5 bases, and the junction held 23 bases outside the gene matches. This CDR3 region has 20 residues. This CDR3 reads CASSASPGLAETLEWNEQYF. CDR3 coding DNA: TGCGCCAGCAGCGCCAGCCCGGGACTAGCGGAGACCCTTGAGTGGAACGAGCAGTACTTC.

The rearrangement uses TRBV9 and TRBJ2-6; 9 bases match TRBD1. The V and J ends lost 3 bases and 2 bases, in that order; junction bases with no gene match: 3. Germline lookup yields CDR1 SGDLS and CDR2 YYNGEE. The CDR3 spans 16 residues. DNA for the CDR3: TGTGCCAGCAGCGAAAACAGGGGGCCTGGGGCCAACGTCCTGACTTTC. Protein product: CASSENRGPGANVLTF. The whole variable domain, remainder taken from reference TRBV9 and TRBJ2-6, is DSGVTQTPKHLITATGQRVTLRCSPRSGDLSVYWYQQSLDQGLQFLIQYYNGEERAKGNILERFSAQQFPDLHSELNLSSLELGDSALYFCASSENRGPGANVLTFGAGSRLTVL.

The chain has TRBV28 and TRBJ1-2; tentative D call: TRBD1 (5 bases). Trimming stripped 3 bases from V and 4 bases from J, with 15 bases between. The CDR3 consists of 15 residues. Germline-derived CDR1 and CDR2 are MDHEN and SYDVKM. The CDR3 nucleotides read TGTGCCAGCAGTTTGGTGGATGGGGGTCGCTATGGCTACACCTTC. Translating it yields CASSLVDGGRYGYTF.

This clone was picked up one time. The CDR3 DNA sequence: TGTGCCAGCAGATACCAGGGAGGCACTGAAGCTTTCTTT. It is translated as CASRYQGGTEAFF. The genes are TRBV28 and TRBJ1-1; a possible D gene is TRBD1 (5 bases). The CDR3 length is 13 residues. Germline V CDR1 and CDR2: MDHEN, SYDVKM. Trimming shortened V by 6 bases and J by 4 bases, and 12 bases separated the two germline ends.

The chain is built from TRBV2 and TRBJ1-1, with a weak D call TRBD1 (5 bases). CDR1 and CDR2 (germline): SNHLY, FYNNEI. V shed 8 bases and J shed 5 bases, with 12 bases lying between them. The CDR3 runs to 12 residues. DNA of the CDR3: TGTGCCAGCCCCGAGTGGGGGACTGAAGCTTTCTTT. Translated: CASPEWGTEAFF.

About this clone: The sample holds other DNA sequences that translate to the same CDR3. The chain combines TRBV7-9 with TRBJ2-7, with TRBD2 matching 7 bases. With V trimmed by 3 bases and J by 7 bases, 6 bases remained unmatched. Per germline, CDR1 SEHNR and CDR2 FQNEAQ (reference sequence). This CDR3 spans 13 amino acids. CDR3 sequence (DNA): TGTGCCAGCAGCTTGGGAGGGGCAGGGGAGCAGTACTTC. Amino acids: CASSLGGAGEQYF.

This chain joins TRBV10-3 and TRBJ2-1; tentatively, D is TRBD1 or TRBD2 (5 bases each). The V gene lost 4 bases and the J gene lost 8 bases, with 18 bases spanning the gap. This CDR3 has 15 residues. The germline gives CDR1 ENHRY, CDR2 SYGVKD. In DNA form, the CDR3 reads TGTGCCATCAGTGGGAGTATGGGGGTAGGCCATGAGCAGTTCTTC. As protein: CAISGSMGVGHEQFF.

The chain couples TRBV7-9 to TRBJ1-5; D uncertain. The CDR3 is 14 amino acids. V lost 1 base, J lost 4 bases, and 8 bases lay in between. The V gene's germline CDR1 is SEHNR and CDR2 FQNEAQ (reference sequence). Here the CDR3 reads CASSLGFTNQPQHF. CDR3 DNA: TGTGCCAGCAGCTTAGGTTTCACTAATCAGCCCCAGCATTTT.

This chain links TRBV4-2 with TRBJ2-1; 10 bases match TRBD2. Germline V gene sequence: CDR1 LGHNA, CDR2 YNFKEQ. The CDR3 sequence is 15 residues long. V shed 3 bases, J shed 6 bases, and the junction held 5 bases outside the gene matches. This CDR3 is CASSQATSGPNEQFF. In DNA form, the CDR3 reads TGTGCCAGCAGCCAGGCGACTAGCGGGCCCAATGAGCAGTTCTTC.

This chain uses TRBV13 with TRBJ2-1; 7 nucleotides agree with TRBD2. CDR1 is PRHDT, CDR2 FYEKMQ, per germline (reference sequence). V dropped 5 bases and J dropped 3; count of bases not matched to a gene: 7. The CDR3 consists of 15 residues. The CDR3 nucleotides read TGTGCCAGCAGCCGCCGGGGGGACCTCTACAATGAGCAGTTCTTC. This codes for CASSRRGDLYNEQFF.

This clone appeared once. The chain carries TRBV4-3 and TRBJ1-1, with D perhaps matching TRBD1 (5 bases). V lost 0 bases to trimming and J lost 4 bases, with 18 bases between them. The germline CDR1 and CDR2 sequences are LGHNA and YSLEER. The CDR3 is 17 residues long. The CDR3 loop is CASSQDHRTWSSTEAFF. The CDR3 nucleotides are TGCGCCAGCAGCCAAGATCACAGGACTTGGTCTAGCACTGAAGCTTTCTTT.

The chain uses TRBV11-2 and TRBJ2-5; D not certain. CDR3 length: 14 residues. The germline V gene has CDR1 SGHAT and CDR2 FQNNGV. Deletions cut 4 bases from V and 1 base from J, with 10 bases between. The CDR3 DNA sequence: TGTGCCAGCAGCTCCTCTACCGGCCAAGAGACCCAGTACTTC. Translating it yields CASSSSTGQETQYF.

The chain's CDR3 is CASRGRQGTEAFF. The CDR3 DNA sequence: TGTGCCAGCAGAGGAAGACAGGGGACTGAAGCTTTCTTT. The chain joins TRBV6-4 to TRBJ1-1; 8 bases line up with TRBD1. V was pared by 6 bases and J by 5 bases, with 5 bases of the junction left unmatched. Germline lookup yields CDR1 MRHNA and CDR2 SNTAGT. This CDR3 has 13 residues.

The J gene is TRBJ2-3, the V gene TRBV27; D not resolved. The ends were cut back, 3 bases at V and 5 bases at J, with 9 bases in the middle. The CDR3 spans 13 residues. In germline, CDR1 is MNHEY, CDR2 SMNVEV (reference sequence). The CDR3: CASSFMLGDTQYF. The CDR3 nucleotides are TGTGCCAGCAGTTTCATGTTAGGAGATACGCAGTATTTT.

This clone was picked up one time. The rearrangement links TRBV19 to TRBJ2-7, with 12 bases that match TRBD2. Germline CDR1 reads LNHDA; CDR2 reads SQIVND (reference sequence). This CDR3 spans 14 amino acids. Trimming at V came to 4 bases and at J to 7 bases, leaving 5 bases not matched to a gene. The CDR3 nucleotides are TGTGCCAGTAGTACACTAGCGGGAGGAGGTGAGCAGTACTTC. It is translated as CASSTLAGGGEQYF.

The CDR3 region is CASSRGTSRSSYNEQFF. CDR3 bases: TGTGCCAGCAGTCGCGGGACTAGCAGGAGCTCCTACAATGAGCAGTTCTTC. The rearrangement uses TRBV28 and TRBJ2-1; 9 bases line up with TRBD2. With 5 bases clipped from V and 0 bases from J, the junction kept 8 bases outside the gene matches. Germline V gives CDR1 MDHEN, CDR2 SYDVKM. This CDR3 has 17 amino acids.